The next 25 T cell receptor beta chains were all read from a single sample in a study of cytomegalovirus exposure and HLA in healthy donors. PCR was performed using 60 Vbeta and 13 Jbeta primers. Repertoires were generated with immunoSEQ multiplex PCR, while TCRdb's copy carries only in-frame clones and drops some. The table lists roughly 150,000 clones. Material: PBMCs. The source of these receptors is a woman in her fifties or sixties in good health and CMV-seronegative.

The CDR3 coding sequence is TGTGCCAGTAGTATGAGCGGGAGTGGAGGCGGGGAGCTGTTTTTT. It specifies CASSMSGSGGGELFF. The rearrangement links TRBV19 to TRBJ2-2, with 8 bases lining up with TRBD2. The V segment lost 3 bases and the J segment 7 bases; nucleotides outside the gene matches: 7. CDR1 and CDR2 from the germline V gene are LNHDA and SQIVND (reference sequence). This CDR3 has 15 residues.

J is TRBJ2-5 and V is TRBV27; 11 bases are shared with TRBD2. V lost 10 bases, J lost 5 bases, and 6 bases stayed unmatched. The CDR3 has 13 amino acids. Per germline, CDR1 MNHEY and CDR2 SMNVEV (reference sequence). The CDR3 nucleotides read TGTGCCAACTTAGCGGGGGGGTTTGAGACCCAGTACTTC. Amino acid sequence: CANLAGGFETQYF.

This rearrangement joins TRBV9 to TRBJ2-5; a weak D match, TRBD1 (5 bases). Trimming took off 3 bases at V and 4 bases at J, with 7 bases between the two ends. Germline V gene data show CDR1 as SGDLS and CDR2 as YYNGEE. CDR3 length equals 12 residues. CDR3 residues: CASSGGGETQYF. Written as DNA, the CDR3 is TGTGCCAGCAGCGGGGGCGGAGAGACCCAGTACTTC. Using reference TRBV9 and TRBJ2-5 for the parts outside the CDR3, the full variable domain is DSGVTQTPKHLITATGQRVTLRCSPRSGDLSVYWYQQSLDQGLQFLIQYYNGEERAKGNILERFSAQQFPDLHSELNLSSLELGDSALYFCASSGGGETQYFGPGTRLLVL.

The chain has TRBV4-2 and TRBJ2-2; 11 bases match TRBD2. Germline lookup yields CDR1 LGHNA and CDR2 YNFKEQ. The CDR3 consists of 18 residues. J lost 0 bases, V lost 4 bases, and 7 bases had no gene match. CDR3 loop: CASSPQTSGRSNTGELFF. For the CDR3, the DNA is TGTGCCAGCAGCCCCCAAACTAGCGGGAGATCGAACACCGGGGAGCTGTTTTTT.

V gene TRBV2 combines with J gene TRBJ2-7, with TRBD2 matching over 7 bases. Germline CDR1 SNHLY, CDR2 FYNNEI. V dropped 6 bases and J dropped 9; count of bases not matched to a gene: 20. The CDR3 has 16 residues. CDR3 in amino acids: CASRKDAPQGRGGQYF. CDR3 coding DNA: TGTGCCAGCAGGAAGGACGCACCTCAGGGACGCGGGGGGCAGTACTTC.

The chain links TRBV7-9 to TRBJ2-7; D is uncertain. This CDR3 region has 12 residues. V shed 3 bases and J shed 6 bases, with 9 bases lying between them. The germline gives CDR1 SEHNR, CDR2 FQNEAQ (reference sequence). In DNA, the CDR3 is TGTGCCAGCAGCTTCGCGATCGGCGAGCAGTACTTC. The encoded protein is CASSFAIGEQYF.

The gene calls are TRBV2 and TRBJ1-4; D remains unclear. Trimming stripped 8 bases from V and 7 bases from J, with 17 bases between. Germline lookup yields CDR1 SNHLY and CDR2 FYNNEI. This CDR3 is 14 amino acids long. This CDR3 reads CASYHGGRGEKLFF. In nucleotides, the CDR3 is TGTGCCAGCTATCACGGAGGGCGGGGTGAAAAACTGTTTTTT.

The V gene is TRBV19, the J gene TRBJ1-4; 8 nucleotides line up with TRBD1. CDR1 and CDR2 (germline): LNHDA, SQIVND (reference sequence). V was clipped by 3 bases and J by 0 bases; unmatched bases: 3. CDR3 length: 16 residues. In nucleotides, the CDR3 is TGTGCCAGTAGTATGGACAGGGCGACAACTAATGAAAAACTGTTTTTT. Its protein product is CASSMDRATTNEKLFF.

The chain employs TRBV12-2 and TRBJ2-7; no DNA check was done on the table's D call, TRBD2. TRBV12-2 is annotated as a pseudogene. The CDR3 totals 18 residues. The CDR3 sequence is CASRPLQAGRQSTYEQYF. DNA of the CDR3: TGTGCAAGTCGCCCCCTTCAAGCGGGGAGGCAGTCAACCTACGAGCAGTACTTC.

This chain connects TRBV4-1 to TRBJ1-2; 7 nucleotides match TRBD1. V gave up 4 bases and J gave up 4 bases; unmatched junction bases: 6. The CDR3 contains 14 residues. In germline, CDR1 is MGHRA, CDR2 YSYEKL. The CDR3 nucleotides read TGCGCCAGCAGCCTCGACAGGGCCGGCTATGGCTACACCTTC. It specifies CASSLDRAGYGYTF.

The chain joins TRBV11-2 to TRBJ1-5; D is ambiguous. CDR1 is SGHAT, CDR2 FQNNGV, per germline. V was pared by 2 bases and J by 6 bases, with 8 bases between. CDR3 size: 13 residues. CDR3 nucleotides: TGTGCCAGCAGCTTATCGGAGGGTCAGCCCCAGCATTTT. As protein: CASSLSEGQPQHF.

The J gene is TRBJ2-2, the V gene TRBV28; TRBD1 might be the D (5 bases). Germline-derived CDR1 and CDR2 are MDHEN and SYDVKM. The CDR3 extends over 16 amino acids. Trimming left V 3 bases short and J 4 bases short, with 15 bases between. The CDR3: CASSFRQGRSTGELFF. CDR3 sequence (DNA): TGTGCCAGCAGTTTTAGGCAGGGAAGGTCCACCGGGGAGCTGTTTTTT.

The CDR3 is CASQDTDTQYF. CDR3 DNA sequence: TGTGCCTCACAGGATACAGATACGCAGTATTTT. This chain uses TRBV10-3 with TRBJ2-3, with D tentatively TRBD1 (5 bases). Trimming shortened V by 11 bases and J by 3 bases, and 9 bases separated the two germline ends. The CDR3 has 11 amino acids. Germline CDR1 and CDR2: ENHRY and SYGVKD.

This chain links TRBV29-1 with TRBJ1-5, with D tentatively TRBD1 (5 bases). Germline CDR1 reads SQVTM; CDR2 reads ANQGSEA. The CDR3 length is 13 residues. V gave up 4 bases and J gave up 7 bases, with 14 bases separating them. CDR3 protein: CSVGELSGQPQHF. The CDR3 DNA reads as TGCAGCGTTGGAGAACTCTCAGGGCAGCCCCAGCATTTT.

CDR3 bases: TGTGCCAGCAGCGCCGTTCTAGGGGGATTTGGAAACACCATATATTTT. It yields the protein CASSAVLGGFGNTIYF. The chain uses TRBV7-9 and TRBJ1-3; possibly TRBD1 for D (6 bases). In germline, CDR1 is SEHNR, CDR2 FQNEAQ (reference sequence). V gave up 5 bases and J gave up 3 bases, with 17 bases separating them. The CDR3 has 16 residues.

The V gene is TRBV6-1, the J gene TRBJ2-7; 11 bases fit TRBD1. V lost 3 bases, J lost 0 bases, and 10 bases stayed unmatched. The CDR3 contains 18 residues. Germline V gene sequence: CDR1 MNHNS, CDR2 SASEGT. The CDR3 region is CASSDPGQGVARSYEQYF. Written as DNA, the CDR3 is TGTGCCAGCAGTGACCCGGGACAGGGGGTAGCGCGCTCCTACGAGCAGTACTTC.

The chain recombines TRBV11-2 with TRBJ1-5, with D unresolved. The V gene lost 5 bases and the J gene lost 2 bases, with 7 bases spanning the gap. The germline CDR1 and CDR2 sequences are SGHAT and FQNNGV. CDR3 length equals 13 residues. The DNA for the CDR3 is TGTGCCAGCAGCAGGAGAGGCAATCAGCCCCAGCATTTT. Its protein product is CASSRRGNQPQHF. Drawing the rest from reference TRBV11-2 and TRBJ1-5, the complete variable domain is EAGVAQSPRYKIIEKRQSVAFWCNPISGHATLYWYQQILGQGPKLLIQFQNNGVVDDSQLPKDRFSAERLKGVDSTLKIQPAKLEDSAVYLCASSRRGNQPQHFGDGTRLSIL.

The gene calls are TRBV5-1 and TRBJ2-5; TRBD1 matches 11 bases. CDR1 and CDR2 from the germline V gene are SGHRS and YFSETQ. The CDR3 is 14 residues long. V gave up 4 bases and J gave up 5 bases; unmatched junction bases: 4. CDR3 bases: TGCGCCAGCAGCCTGGACAGGGGGCATGAGACCCAGTACTTC. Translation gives CASSLDRGHETQYF.

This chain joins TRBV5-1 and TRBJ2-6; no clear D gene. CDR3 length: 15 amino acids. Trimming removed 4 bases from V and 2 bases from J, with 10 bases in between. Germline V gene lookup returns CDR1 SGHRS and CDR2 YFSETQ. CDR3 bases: TGCGCCAGCAGCCTCGAGCTTGCTGGGGCCAACGTCCTGACTTTC. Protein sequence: CASSLELAGANVLTF.

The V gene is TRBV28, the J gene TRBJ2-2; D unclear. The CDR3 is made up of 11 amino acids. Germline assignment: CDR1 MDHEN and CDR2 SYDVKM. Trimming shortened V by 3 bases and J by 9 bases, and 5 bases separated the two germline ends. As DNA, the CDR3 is TGTGCCAGCAGTTTTTCTCGGGAGCTGTTTTTT. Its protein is CASSFSRELFF. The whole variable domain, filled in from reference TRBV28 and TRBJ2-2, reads DVKVTQSSRYLVKRTGEKVFLECVQDMDHENMFWYRQDPGLGLRLIYFSYDVKMKEKGDIPEGYSVSREKKERFSLILESASTNQTSMYLCASSFSRELFFGEGSRLTVL.

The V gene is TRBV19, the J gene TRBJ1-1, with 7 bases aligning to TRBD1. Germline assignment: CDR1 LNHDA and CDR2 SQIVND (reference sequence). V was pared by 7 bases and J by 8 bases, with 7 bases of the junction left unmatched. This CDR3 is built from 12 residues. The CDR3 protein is CASTWDSSEAFF. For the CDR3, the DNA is TGTGCCAGTACCTGGGACAGCTCGGAAGCTTTCTTT.

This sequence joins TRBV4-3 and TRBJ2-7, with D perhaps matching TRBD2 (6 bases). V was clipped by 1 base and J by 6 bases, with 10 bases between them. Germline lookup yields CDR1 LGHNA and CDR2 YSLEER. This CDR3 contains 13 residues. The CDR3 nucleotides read TGCGCCAGCAGCCAAGTCGGACTACCCGAGCAGTACTTC. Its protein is CASSQVGLPEQYF.

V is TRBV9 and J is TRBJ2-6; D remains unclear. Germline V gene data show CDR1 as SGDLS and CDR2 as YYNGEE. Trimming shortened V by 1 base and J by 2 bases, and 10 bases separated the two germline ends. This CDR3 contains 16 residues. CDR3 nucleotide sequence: TGTGCCAGCAGCGTACCCCTAGGCACTGGGGCCAACGTCCTGACTTTC. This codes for CASSVPLGTGANVLTF.

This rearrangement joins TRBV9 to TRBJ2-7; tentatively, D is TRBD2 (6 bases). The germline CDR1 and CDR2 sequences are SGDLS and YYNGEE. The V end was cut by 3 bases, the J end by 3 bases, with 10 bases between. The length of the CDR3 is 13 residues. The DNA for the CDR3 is TGTGCCAGCAGCGCAAACGGGGGCTACGAGCAGTACTTC. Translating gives CASSANGGYEQYF.

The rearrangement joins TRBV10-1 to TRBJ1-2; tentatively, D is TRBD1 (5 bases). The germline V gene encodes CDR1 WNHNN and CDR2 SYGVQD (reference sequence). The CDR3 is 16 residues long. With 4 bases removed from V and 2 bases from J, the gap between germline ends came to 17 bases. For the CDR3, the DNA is TGCGCCAGCAGTGCCCTAGGGGCTAGACCGAACTATGGCTACACCTTC. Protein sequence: CASSALGARPNYGYTF.